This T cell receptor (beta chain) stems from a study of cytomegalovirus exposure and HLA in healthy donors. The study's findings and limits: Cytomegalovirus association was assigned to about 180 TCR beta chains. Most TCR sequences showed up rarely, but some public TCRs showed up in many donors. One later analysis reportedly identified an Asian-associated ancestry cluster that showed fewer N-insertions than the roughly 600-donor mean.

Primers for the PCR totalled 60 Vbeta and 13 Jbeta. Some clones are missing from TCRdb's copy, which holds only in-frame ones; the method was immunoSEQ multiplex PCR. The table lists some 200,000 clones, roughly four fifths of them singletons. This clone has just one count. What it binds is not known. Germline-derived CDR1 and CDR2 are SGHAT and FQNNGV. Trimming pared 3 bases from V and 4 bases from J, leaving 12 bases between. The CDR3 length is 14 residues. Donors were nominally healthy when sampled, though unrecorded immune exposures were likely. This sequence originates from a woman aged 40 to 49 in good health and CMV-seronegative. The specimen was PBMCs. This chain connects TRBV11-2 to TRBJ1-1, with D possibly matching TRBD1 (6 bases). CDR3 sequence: CASSLGTGTTEAFF. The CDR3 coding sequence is TGTGCCAGCAGCTTGGGAACAGGGACCACTGAAGCTTTCTTT.